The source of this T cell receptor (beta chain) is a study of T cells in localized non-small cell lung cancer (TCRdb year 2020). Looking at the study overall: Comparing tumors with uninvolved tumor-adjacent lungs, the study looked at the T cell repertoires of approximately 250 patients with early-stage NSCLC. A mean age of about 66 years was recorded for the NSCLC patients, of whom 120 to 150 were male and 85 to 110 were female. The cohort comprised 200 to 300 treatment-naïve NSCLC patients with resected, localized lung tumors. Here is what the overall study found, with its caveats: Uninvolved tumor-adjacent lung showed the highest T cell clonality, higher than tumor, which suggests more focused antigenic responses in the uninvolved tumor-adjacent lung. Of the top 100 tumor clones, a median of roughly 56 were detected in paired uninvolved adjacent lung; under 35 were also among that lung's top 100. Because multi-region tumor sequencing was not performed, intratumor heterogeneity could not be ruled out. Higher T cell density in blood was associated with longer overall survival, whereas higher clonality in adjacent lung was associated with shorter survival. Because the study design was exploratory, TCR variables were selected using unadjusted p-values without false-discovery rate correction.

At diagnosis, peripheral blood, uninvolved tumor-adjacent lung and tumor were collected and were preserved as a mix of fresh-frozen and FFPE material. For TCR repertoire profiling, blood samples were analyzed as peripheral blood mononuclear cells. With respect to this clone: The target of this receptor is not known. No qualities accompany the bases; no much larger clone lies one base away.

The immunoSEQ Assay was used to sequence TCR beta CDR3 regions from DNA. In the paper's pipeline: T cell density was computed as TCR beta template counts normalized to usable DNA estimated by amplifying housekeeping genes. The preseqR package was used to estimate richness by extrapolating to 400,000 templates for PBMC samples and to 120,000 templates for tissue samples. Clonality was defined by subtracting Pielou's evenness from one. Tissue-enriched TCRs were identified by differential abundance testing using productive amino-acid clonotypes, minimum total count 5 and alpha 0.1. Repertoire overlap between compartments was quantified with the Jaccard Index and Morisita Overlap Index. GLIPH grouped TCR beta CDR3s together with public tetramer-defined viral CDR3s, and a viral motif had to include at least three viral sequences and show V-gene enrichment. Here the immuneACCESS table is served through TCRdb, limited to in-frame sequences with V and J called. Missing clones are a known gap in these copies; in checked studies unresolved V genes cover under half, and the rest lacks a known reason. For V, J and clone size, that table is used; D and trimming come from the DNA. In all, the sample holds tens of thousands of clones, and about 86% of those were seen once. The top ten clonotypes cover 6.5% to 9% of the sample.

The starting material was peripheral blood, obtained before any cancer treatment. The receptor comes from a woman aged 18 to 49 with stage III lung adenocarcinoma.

The CDR3 corresponds to CASSPLSSYNEQFF. The DNA reads as follows: TGTGCCAGCAGCCCACTAAGCTCCTACAATGAGCAGTTCTTC. The rearranged segments are TRBV6-5 and TRBJ2-1, with no reliable assignment of the D segment. Counted from cysteine to phenylalanine, this CDR3 has 14 amino acids. This entry keeps only the CDR3 DNA: 42 bases, framed from base 1. The V and J ends are trimmed by 6 bases and 0 bases, leaving 9 bases between them. CDR1 is given as MNHEY and CDR2 as SVGAGI, both from the germline V gene.